The 18 T cell receptor beta chains presented below share a single source sample, sequenced in a study of T cell clonotyping in hematopoietic cell transplantation. Produced via immunoSEQ multiplex PCR; TCRdb's table is partial and in-frame only. The data contain about 76,000 clones, approximately 95% of them singletons. The time point here: recipient sample about 28 days before transplant, after cytoreduction. The sample in question was peripheral blood mononuclear cells, obtained before stem cell transplant. The source of these receptors is a woman in her fifties or sixties with acute myeloid leukemia. Some clones in this sample may be carry-over from other donors' samples.

J is TRBJ1-1 and V is TRBV25-1; 8 bases are shared with TRBD1. Germline values: CDR1 MGHDK, CDR2 SYGVNS. V lost 1 base to trimming and J lost 5 bases; unmatched junction nucleotides: 6. The CDR3 has 15 amino acids. CDR3 sequence reads: CASSEFQGAGTEAFF. The CDR3 DNA is TGTGCCAGCAGTGAATTTCAGGGGGCGGGAACTGAAGCTTTCTTT.

Here the CDR3 reads CASSPLRTEKLFF. The CDR3 DNA follows: TGCGCCAGCAGCCCGCTGAGGACTGAAAAACTGTTTTTT. This chain connects TRBV4-1 to TRBJ1-4; D gene ambiguous. CDR1 is MGHRA and CDR2 is YSYEKL in the germline V gene. This CDR3 is 13 amino acids long. V was shortened by 4 bases and J by 7 bases, with 10 bases between the two germline ends.

This chain uses TRBV19 with TRBJ2-7; no clear D gene. This CDR3 region has 13 residues. In germline, CDR1 is LNHDA, CDR2 SQIVND (reference sequence). V gave up 5 bases and J gave up 3 bases, with 11 bases separating them. The CDR3 sequence is CASSSIPGYEQYF. Written as DNA, the CDR3 is TGTGCCAGTAGTTCCATACCGGGCTACGAGCAGTACTTC.

The V gene is TRBV5-6, the J gene TRBJ2-2, with D perhaps matching TRBD1 (6 bases). V was pared by 9 bases and J by 7 bases, with 19 bases between. Germline-derived CDR1 and CDR2 are SGHDT and YYEEEE. The CDR3 extends over 14 amino acids. CDR3 in amino acids: CATLLQGINGELFF. The CDR3 DNA sequence: TGTGCCACACTCCTCCAGGGGATTAACGGGGAGCTGTTTTTT.

This chain uses TRBV29-1 with TRBJ1-1, with TRBD1 matching over 8 bases. The CDR3 is made up of 13 amino acids. V gave up 5 bases and J gave up 1 base; unmatched junction bases: 3. Per germline, CDR1 SQVTM and CDR2 ANQGSEA. CDR3 in amino acids: CSVQQGENTEAFF. The CDR3 DNA sequence: TGCAGCGTTCAACAGGGGGAGAACACTGAAGCTTTCTTT.

The chain uses TRBV2 and TRBJ2-2; D possibly corresponds to TRBD1 (6 bases). The ends were cut back, 6 bases at V and 1 base at J, with 9 bases in the middle. The germline V gene encodes CDR1 SNHLY and CDR2 FYNNEI. The CDR3 runs 14 residues. The CDR3 coding sequence is TGTGCCAGCAGAGAGGGACAGAACACCGGGGAGCTGTTTTTT. It specifies CASREGQNTGELFF.

This clone appeared a few times. V usage is TRBV25-1 and J usage is TRBJ2-3; no clear D. CDR3 length: 13 residues. V was trimmed by 4 bases and J by 6 bases, leaving 11 bases between them. The germline V gene encodes CDR1 MGHDK and CDR2 SYGVNS. Written as DNA, the CDR3 is TGTGCCAGCAGTGTCTCAGTGGCCGATACGCAGTATTTT. It specifies CASSVSVADTQYF.

The chain has TRBV19 and TRBJ2-7; 8 bases agree with TRBD1. The CDR3 is 12 residues long. Germline values: CDR1 LNHDA, CDR2 SQIVND (reference sequence). Losses at the gene ends were 9 bases for V and 3 bases for J; bases not matched to a gene: 4. The CDR3 nucleotides read TGTGCCAGCGCCGGACAGGGCTACGAGCAGTACTTC. Its protein product is CASAGQGYEQYF.

The chain joins TRBV10-3 to TRBJ2-7; D is possibly TRBD2 (6 bases). The CDR3 contains 14 residues. The germline V gene has CDR1 ENHRY and CDR2 SYGVKD. Trimming removed 5 bases at V and 0 bases at J, with 11 bases between. The CDR3 bases are TGTGCCATCAGTATCGGGGGAAGCTCCTACGAGCAGTACTTC. Residues: CAISIGGSSYEQYF.

The gene calls are TRBV9 and TRBJ1-2; 10 nucleotides match TRBD1. The CDR3 extends over 14 amino acids. The V segment lost 4 bases and the J segment 4 bases; nucleotides outside the gene matches: 4. Germline CDR1 and CDR2: SGDLS and YYNGEE. CDR3 nucleotide sequence: TGTGCCAGCAGCCCCGGGACAGGGGTCTATGGCTACACCTTC. Its translation is CASSPGTGVYGYTF.

The chain is built from TRBV5-1 and TRBJ2-7; no definite D call. The CDR3 extends over 16 amino acids. Germline assignment: CDR1 SGHRS and CDR2 YFSETQ. V was pared by 0 bases and J by 1 base, with 14 bases between. DNA of the CDR3: TGCGCCAGCAGCTTGGCCTCACCGGGTCCTTCCTACGAGCAGTACTTC. Amino acid sequence: CASSLASPGPSYEQYF.

V gene TRBV6-1 combines with J gene TRBJ2-5; D uncertain. Trimming stripped 6 bases from V and 1 base from J, with 9 bases between. The CDR3 extends over 13 amino acids. Looked up from germline, CDR1 is MNHNS and CDR2 is SASEGT. Here the CDR3 DNA reads TGTGCCAGCAGCCGTATTTTCCAAGAGACCCAGTACTTC. Protein sequence: CASSRIFQETQYF.

The V call is TRBV6-6, the J call TRBJ1-5; 7 bases fit TRBD1. Germline V lookup: CDR1 MNHNY, CDR2 SVGAGI (reference sequence). Unmatched junction bases numbered 7, after V lost 6 bases and J lost 11 bases. The CDR3 runs to 12 residues. This chain's CDR3 is CASRGTAETQHF. In DNA form, the CDR3 reads TGTGCCAGCAGGGGGACAGCAGAGACCCAGCATTTT.

The V call is TRBV27, the J call TRBJ1-4; no definite D call. Between the trimmed V and J ends, which lost 6 bases and 0 bases, there was a span of 8 bases. Germline CDR1 reads MNHEY; CDR2 reads SMNVEV (reference sequence). The CDR3 length is 14 residues. CDR3 in DNA: TGTGCCAGCAGAGCAGGAGCAACTAATGAAAAACTGTTTTTT. Protein product: CASRAGATNEKLFF.

The gene calls are TRBV15 and TRBJ2-3; maybe TRBD2 (6 bases). The V gene lost 5 bases and the J gene lost 4 bases, with 16 bases spanning the gap. The CDR3 covers 15 residues. CDR1 and CDR2 from the germline V gene are LNHNV and YYDKDF (reference sequence). The CDR3 DNA reads TGTGCCACCAGCCCCTCGTGGAGGGGTGCAGATACGCAGTATTTT. It translates to CATSPSWRGADTQYF.

The V gene is TRBV25-1, the J gene TRBJ2-1; possible D gene TRBD2, 6 bases. The CDR3 sequence is 13 residues long. Germline values: CDR1 MGHDK, CDR2 SYGVNS. Trimming stripped 1 base from V and 9 bases from J, with 10 bases between. This chain's CDR3 is CASSEWGVGEQFF. The CDR3 nucleotides read TGTGCCAGCAGTGAATGGGGGGTCGGTGAGCAGTTCTTC.

The V call is TRBV6-6, the J call TRBJ1-2; D possibly corresponds to TRBD1 (5 bases). The CDR3 has 13 residues. From germline, CDR1 is MNHNY and CDR2 SVGAGI (reference sequence). The V end lost 8 bases, the J end lost 4 bases, and 14 bases lay between the germline ends. The CDR3 nucleotides are TGTGCCAGCGGTCAGGAGGGGACCTATGGCTACACCTTC. This encodes CASGQEGTYGYTF.

CDR3 in amino acids: CASSQGRGPYEQYF. CDR3 bases: TGCGCCAGCAGCCAAGGTCGTGGTCCTTACGAGCAGTACTTC. The chain uses TRBV4-1 and TRBJ2-7; D call uncertain. CDR3 length equals 14 residues. The ends were cut back, 1 base at V and 4 bases at J, with 11 bases in the middle. Germline CDR1 MGHRA, CDR2 YSYEKL.